This T cell receptor (beta chain) is from a study of T cell responses to AZD1222 COVID-19 vaccine. Here immunoSEQ multiplex PCR was the method, and the copy in TCRdb shows in-frame clones only, minus some. Seen here are some 120,000 clones, approximately 93% observed once, and the top ten hold more than 2.5%. Trimming removed 7 bases from V and 0 bases from J, with 15 bases in between. The V gene's germline CDR1 is MDHEN and CDR2 SYDVKM. The CDR3 runs 15 residues. Sequenced here: peripheral blood, sampled on day 0 of AZD1222 vaccination. The clonotype was recovered from an adult in good health. The rearrangement uses TRBV28 and TRBJ1-1; D is unresolved. CDR3 protein: CASIPAGVMNTEAFF. The DNA of the CDR3 is TGTGCCAGCATTCCCGCTGGGGTCATGAACACTGAAGCTTTCTTT.